A single sample gave rise to the 12 T cell receptor beta chains below, sequenced in a study of OX40 agonist ivuxolimab in advanced cancers. Repertoires were generated with immunoSEQ multiplex PCR, while TCRdb's copy carries only in-frame clones and drops some. The repertoire holds roughly 15,000 clones, with roughly 78% as singletons. The starting material was CD4+ or CD8+ T cells sorted from blood, obtained in a trial of the OX40 agonist ivuxolimab. The origin of the receptors is an adult with an advanced solid tumor such as melanoma, head and neck, liver or kidney cancer.

The V and J genes are TRBV28 and TRBJ1-1, with 8 positions matching TRBD1. Trimming took 3 bases from V and 0 from J; bases not matched to a gene: 3. The CDR3 extends over 15 amino acids. Germline V gene sequence: CDR1 MDHEN, CDR2 SYDVKM. The DNA for the CDR3 is TGTGCCAGCAGTTTGGACAGGGTGATGAACACTGAAGCTTTCTTT. Protein product: CASSLDRVMNTEAFF.

The chain couples TRBV18 to TRBJ2-7, with 7 bases aligning to TRBD2. This CDR3 region has 14 residues. Germline V gene data show CDR1 as KGHSH and CDR2 as LQKENI. V was pared by 2 bases and J by 5 bases, with 6 bases of the junction left unmatched. CDR3 protein: CASSPSMGGDEQYF. The CDR3 DNA reads as TGTGCCAGCTCACCAAGCATGGGGGGGGACGAGCAGTACTTC.

V is TRBV6-4 and J is TRBJ2-2; no reliable D call. V lost 0 bases, J lost 5 bases, and 7 bases lay in between. CDR3 size: 14 residues. The V gene's germline CDR1 is MRHNA and CDR2 SNTAGT. The CDR3 DNA reads as TGTGCCAGCAGTGACTCAGGAGAAACCGGGGAGCTGTTTTTT. This codes for CASSDSGETGELFF.

The CDR3 DNA is TGTGCCAGCAGCTTCCGGGGATCCTACGAGCAGTACTTC. This encodes CASSFRGSYEQYF. The gene calls are TRBV7-8 and TRBJ2-7, with TRBD2 as a possible D gene (5 bases). The CDR3 totals 13 residues. Germline CDR1 and CDR2: SGHVS and FQNEAQ. Deletions cut 3 bases from V and 1 base from J, with 7 bases between. Complete variable domain (other parts from reference TRBV7-8 and TRBJ2-7): GAGVSQSPRYKVAKRGQDVALRCDPISGHVSLFWYQQALGQGPEFLTYFQNEAQLDKSGLPSDRFFAERPEGSVSTLKIQRTQQEDSAVYLCASSFRGSYEQYFGPGTRLTVT.

This clone showed up just once. The chain combines TRBV6-4 with TRBJ2-2, with TRBD1 matching 9 bases. The germline V gene encodes CDR1 MRHNA and CDR2 SNTAGT. Trimming took 4 bases from V and 2 from J; bases not matched to a gene: 2. The CDR3 has 15 residues. The CDR3 coding sequence is TGTGCCAGCAGTGGGGGACAGGGCAACACCGGGGAGCTGTTTTTT. It specifies CASSGGQGNTGELFF.

The chain carries TRBV7-4 and TRBJ2-5; 10 bases line up with TRBD2. The end of the DNA aligns better with TRBJ2-7, so the J call may be wrong. The CDR3 runs to 15 residues. Germline CDR1 and CDR2: SGHVT and SQSDAQ. CDR3 loop: CASSFGRTSGYEQYF. CDR3 bases: TGTGCCAGCAGCTTTGGAAGGACTAGCGGTTACGAGCAGTACTTC.

With respect to this clone: Its ends do not fully match the called genes, so a read error is possible. The chain joins TRBV27 to TRBJ2-3; D gene uncertain. CDR3 size: 15 residues. Germline V gene lookup returns CDR1 MNHEY and CDR2 SMNVEV (reference sequence). CDR3 nucleotides: TGTGTCAGCAGTCCGTCGGGTTCAGGCATCGATACGCAGTATTTT. Protein: CVSSPSGSGIDTQYF.

This chain uses TRBV7-9 with TRBJ1-1; tentative D call: TRBD1 (5 bases). This CDR3 has 15 residues. Trimming took off 5 bases at V and 7 bases at J, with 20 bases between the two ends. The V gene's germline CDR1 is SEHNR and CDR2 FQNEAQ (reference sequence). The CDR3 loop reads CASSPPGGEQIEAFF. The DNA of the CDR3 is TGTGCCAGCAGCCCGCCGGGAGGGGAGCAAATTGAAGCTTTCTTT.

This clone was picked up one time. The DNA of the CDR3 is TGTGCCAGCAGTGCCGACGCCCTGGGGGAGGCTTTCTTT. As protein: CASSADALGEAFF. V is TRBV6-4 and J is TRBJ1-1; possible D gene TRBD1, 5 bases. The CDR3 contains 13 residues. Germline CDR1 reads MRHNA; CDR2 reads SNTAGT. Trimming cost V 4 bases and J 11 bases, with 17 bases left between them.

CDR3 coding DNA: TGTGCCAGCAGTCGGATTACTAGCGGGGGGGCTCCAGATACGCAGTATTTT. It yields the protein CASSRITSGGAPDTQYF. The rearrangement uses TRBV28 and TRBJ2-3; 13 bases line up with TRBD2. V lost 5 bases, J lost 4 bases, and 9 bases stayed unmatched. This CDR3 region has 17 residues. The germline gives CDR1 MDHEN, CDR2 SYDVKM.

This chain joins TRBV27 and TRBJ1-5, with TRBD1 matching 11 bases. The CDR3 spans 18 residues. CDR1 is MNHEY and CDR2 is SMNVEV in the germline V gene (reference sequence). Losses at the gene ends were 5 bases for V and 0 bases for J; bases not matched to a gene: 9. This chain's CDR3 is CASSPGTGGRYSNQPQHF. CDR3 DNA sequence: TGTGCCAGCAGTCCGGGGACAGGGGGAAGGTATAGCAATCAGCCCCAGCATTTT.

The sample holds a few counts of this clone. This rearrangement joins TRBV5-6 to TRBJ1-1; no definite D call. Per the germline V gene, CDR1 is SGHDT and CDR2 is YYEEEE. V lost 2 bases and J 4 bases, leaving 6 bases between the germline ends. This CDR3 is 12 amino acids long. The DNA of the CDR3 is TGTGCCAGCAGCTTAAGGGCCACTGAAGCTTTCTTT. It specifies CASSLRATEAFF.